A selection of T cell receptor beta chains follows, all from one sample in a study of vaccination effects on CD4 cells after COVID-19. These receptors have no identified antigens. TCRdb's table, derived via immunoSEQ multiplex PCR, lists solely in-frame clones and lacks some. There are about 37,000 clones in the sample; roughly 74% occur only once, and 3% lies in the top ten. Sequencing was performed on CD4+ T cells from PBMCs cultured without peptide, taken before COVID-19 vaccination. These receptors were collected from a human donor who received a COVID-19 vaccine. Each CDR3 is given with its conserved first and last residue. Each record gives: V gene, clone size, D gene, J gene, CDR3 DNA, CDR3 protein. D genes are given only for firm matches. Expanded clones get a size class; other rows say once, few or many, or leave the size out.

>TRBV5-1|-|TRBD1|TRBJ1-2
TGCGCCAGCAGCTTGGAACAGGGGAACTATGGCTACACCTTC
CASSLEQGNYGYTF
>TRBV10-1|few|-|TRBJ2-5
TGCGCCAGCAGTGACAGTTCTGCTCCTCAAGAGACCCAGTACTTC
CASSDSSAPQETQYF
>TRBV24-1|-|TRBD1|TRBJ1-5
TGTGCCACCAGTGACCATAGGACAGGTTTCAATCAGCCCCAGCATTTT
CATSDHRTGFNQPQHF
>TRBV3-1/TRBV3-2|few|TRBD1|TRBJ1-4
TGTGCCAGCAGCCCTACCCAGGGGGCTGGTGAAAAACTGTTTTTT
CASSPTQGAGEKLFF
>TRBV5-4|-|-|TRBJ2-4
TGTGCCAGCAGGACGCGGGCTGGGGCGTACATTCAGTACTTC
CASRTRAGAYIQYF
>TRBV7-9|-|-|TRBJ1-3
TGTGCCAGTGGACAGTTCTCTGGAAACACCATATATTTT
CASGQFSGNTIYF
>TRBV4-2|-|-|TRBJ1-5
TGTGCCAGCAGCCAAGAAGGAGGGAATCAGCCCCAGCATTTT
CASSQEGGNQPQHF
>TRBV10-3|-|TRBD2|TRBJ2-1
TGTGCCACAGGACTAGGTAGTGAGCAGTTCTTC
CATGLGSEQFF
>TRBV6-1|-|-|TRBJ1-3
TGTGCCAGCAGTGAACGGGCCGACTCTGGAAACACCATATATTTT
CASSERADSGNTIYF
>TRBV20-1|-|-|TRBJ2-1
TGCAGTGCTAGTCATTGGGAGTCCTACAATGAGCAGTTCTTC
CSASHWESYNEQFF
>TRBV10-3|-|TRBD2|TRBJ2-5
TGTGCCATCAGTGAGGTACCGGGACTAGCGGGGGAGACCCAGTACTTC
CAISEVPGLAGETQYF
>TRBV4-1|-|-|TRBJ1-4
TGCGCCAGCAGCCAAGAACGAATTCCTAATGAAAAACTGTTTTTT
CASSQERIPNEKLFF
>TRBV27|-|TRBD2|TRBJ2-1
TGTGCCAGCAGTTTACCTAGGACTAGCGGGGATGTTAATGAGCAGTTCTTC
CASSLPRTSGDVNEQFF
>TRBV7-9|-|-|TRBJ1-2
TGTGCCAGCAGCTCCTTGGGCTATGGCTACACCTTC
CASSSLGYGYTF
>TRBV7-8|-|TRBD1|TRBJ1-1
TGTGCCAGCAGCGCCTGGGGACAGCTCGTGAACACTGAAGCTTTCTTT
CASSAWGQLVNTEAFF
>TRBV5-1|few|-|TRBJ2-2
TGCGCCAGCAGCTTTCACAAGAACACCGGGGAGCTGTTTTTT
CASSFHKNTGELFF
>TRBV18|few|-|TRBJ1-5
TGTGCCAGCTCACCATCTTCCAAACAGGGAATCAATCAGCCCCAGCATTTT
CASSPSSKQGINQPQHF
>TRBV5-1|-|TRBD1|TRBJ1-6
TGCGCCAGCAGCCCGGGAGGAGTAGGGGGCAGGTCACCCCTCCACTTT
CASSPGGVGGRSPLHF
>TRBV19|-|-|TRBJ2-7
TGTGCCAGTGCCACGGGACATGGAATCTACGAGCAGTACTTC
CASATGHGIYEQYF
>TRBV15|-|-|TRBJ2-7
TGTGCCACCAGCAGAGTCGCCGACCGCTCCTACGAGCAGTACTTC
CATSRVADRSYEQYF
>TRBV2|-|-|TRBJ2-7
TGTGCCAGCAGTCTAGGGGCTTACGAGCAGTACTTC
CASSLGAYEQYF
>TRBV27|-|-|TRBJ1-2
TGTGCCAACAGTTTAAGGGCTAACTATGGCTACACCTTC
CANSLRANYGYTF
>TRBV5-1|-|-|TRBJ2-7
TGCGCCAGCAGCCCGGGACCACTTAGGATAGGGATGTACGAGCAGTACTTC
CASSPGPLRIGMYEQYF